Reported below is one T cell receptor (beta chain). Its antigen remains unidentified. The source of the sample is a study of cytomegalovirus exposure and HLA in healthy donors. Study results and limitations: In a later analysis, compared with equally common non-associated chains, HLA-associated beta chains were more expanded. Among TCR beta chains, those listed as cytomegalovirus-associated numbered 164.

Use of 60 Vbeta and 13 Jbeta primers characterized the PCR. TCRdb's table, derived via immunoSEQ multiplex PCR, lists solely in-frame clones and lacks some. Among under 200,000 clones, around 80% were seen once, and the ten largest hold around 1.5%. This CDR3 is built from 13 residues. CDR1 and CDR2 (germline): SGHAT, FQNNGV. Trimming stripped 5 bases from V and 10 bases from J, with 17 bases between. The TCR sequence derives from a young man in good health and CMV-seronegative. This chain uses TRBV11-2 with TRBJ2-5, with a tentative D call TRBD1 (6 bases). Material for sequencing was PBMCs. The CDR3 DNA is TGTGCCAGCAGCCGTGGACAGACCTTGGGCCAGTACTTC. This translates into CASSRGQTLGQYF.